The clone carrying this TCR beta chain has a count of ten or more. The target antigen is unknown. The sample originates from a study of blood T cells in healthy people across ages. Study results and caveats: TCR beta diversity was tightly associated with the proportion of naive T cells. Naive CD4+ cells and diversity were both higher in long-lived donors than in aged donors. Without sorted subsets, naive and antigen-experienced compartments could not be conclusively compared.

A sample-barcoded 5' primer and a J-beta primer mix were used in a second PCR of roughly 7 to 12 cycles. Tags on each cDNA molecule came from a template-switch adaptor with 12 random nucleotides. TCRdb used MiXCR to reprocess the 5' RACE reads, holding one entry per CDR3 protein. There are about 650,000 distinct CDR3 sequences in the sample; about 34% occur only once, and approximately 15% lies in the top ten. CDR3 length: 14 residues. V was pared by 0 bases and J by 5 bases, with 11 bases between. CDR1 is SGHDT, CDR2 YYEEEE, per germline. The chain has TRBV5-6 and TRBJ2-5; a weak D match, TRBD1 (5 bases). The sequence was obtained from a woman of 80 years or more in good health. The sequenced sample was blood. The CDR3 loop reads CASSLEGVRETQYF. CDR3 nucleotides: TGTGCCAGCAGCTTGGAAGGGGTACGCGAGACCCAGTACTTC.